These 14 T cell receptor beta chains were sequenced from one sample in a study of a mutant IDH1 vaccine in newly diagnosed glioma. The protocol was immunoSEQ multiplex PCR, while the TCRdb copy is restricted to in-frame clones and leaves out a portion. The repertoire consists of tens of thousands of clones, with around nine tenths occurring once and the leading ten covering more than 15%. Time point described: baseline, week 1 (first vaccination visit). Treatment noted: pre-vaccination baseline after standard-of-care therapy. Sequenced here: PBMCs, sampled from a glioma patient treated with radiotherapy, temozolomide or both. These TCRs come from a man aged 18 to 29 with glioma.

This clone was counted once. The V gene is TRBV6-4, the J gene TRBJ2-3; TRBD2 aligns across 8 bases. The CDR3 consists of 15 residues. CDR1 and CDR2 (germline): MRHNA, SNTAGT. V was pared by 0 bases and J by 5 bases, with 4 bases of the junction left unmatched. The CDR3, as DNA: TGTGCCAGCAGTGACTCCCCGGGAGGGGGAGATACGCAGTATTTT. Its translation: CASSDSPGGGDTQYF.

The chain joins TRBV25-1 to TRBJ1-3; a possible D gene is TRBD1 (5 bases). The CDR3 totals 14 residues. Germline V lookup: CDR1 MGHDK, CDR2 SYGVNS. V gave up 5 bases and J gave up 0 bases, with 8 bases separating them. CDR3 region: CASSPGSSGNTIYF. The DNA of the CDR3 is TGTGCCAGCAGTCCAGGGAGCTCTGGAAACACCATATATTTT.

The chain is built from TRBV30 and TRBJ2-7; no clear D. Germline V lookup: CDR1 GTSNPN, CDR2 SVGIG (reference sequence). This CDR3 has 14 amino acids. V lost 3 bases and J 4 bases, leaving 16 bases between the germline ends. CDR3 nucleotide sequence: TGTGCCTGGAGGTCGAAGCGTACGCAATACGAGCAGTACTTC. Amino acid sequence: CAWRSKRTQYEQYF.

The chain uses TRBV27 and TRBJ1-1; the D is unclear. The CDR3 sequence is 13 residues long. Trimming stripped 2 bases from V and 1 base from J, with 5 bases between. Germline assignment: CDR1 MNHEY and CDR2 SMNVEV (reference sequence). The CDR3 nucleotides read TGTGCCAGCAGTTTACAGCAGAACACTGAAGCTTTCTTT. Translated: CASSLQQNTEAFF.

The chain combines TRBV11-3 with TRBJ2-1; 10 bases are shared with TRBD1. Trimming removed 4 bases from V and 2 bases from J; junction bases left unmatched: 2. The CDR3 length is 15 residues. CDR1 and CDR2 from the germline V gene are SGHNT and YENEEA. CDR3 bases: TGTGCCAGCAGCTCTGGACAGGGGGCCTACAATGAGCAGTTCTTC. The encoded protein is CASSSGQGAYNEQFF.

The gene calls are TRBV19 and TRBJ1-5; 9 bases match TRBD1. This CDR3 is 17 amino acids long. Germline assignment: CDR1 LNHDA and CDR2 SQIVND (reference sequence). With 5 bases clipped from V and 7 bases from J, the junction kept 15 bases outside the gene matches. The CDR3 region has the DNA TGTGCCAGTAGTGCCCGGACAGGGGCCGGCAAAGGACAGCCCCAGCATTTT. This sequence encodes CASSARTGAGKGQPQHF.

The rearrangement uses TRBV30 and TRBJ2-5; D might be TRBD1 or TRBD2, each matching 5 bases. CDR3 length: 14 residues. Germline lookup yields CDR1 GTSNPN and CDR2 SVGIG (reference sequence). Trimming stripped 3 bases from V and 6 bases from J, with 17 bases between. The CDR3 DNA reads as TGTGCCTGGAGCCGGGACCTAGGGTCTAAGACCCAGTACTTC. Its translation is CAWSRDLGSKTQYF.

The J gene is TRBJ1-2, the V gene TRBV4-3; 8 nucleotides agree with TRBD1. This CDR3 is 17 amino acids long. V was clipped by 1 base and J by 1 base; unmatched bases: 8. Per germline, CDR1 LGHNA and CDR2 YSLEER. The CDR3 spells CASSQAGQGTFNYGYTF. The DNA of the CDR3 is TGCGCCAGCAGCCAAGCCGGACAGGGCACCTTTAACTATGGCTACACCTTC.

This chain links TRBV15 with TRBJ1-2, with D unresolved. The CDR3 runs to 18 residues. V was pared by 2 bases and J by 4 bases, with 23 bases between. The germline gives CDR1 LNHNV, CDR2 YYDKDF (reference sequence). CDR3 in amino acids: CATSRSRNQLASPYGYTF. CDR3 DNA sequence: TGTGCCACCAGCAGATCCCGAAATCAACTCGCCTCTCCCTATGGCTACACCTTC.

This chain joins TRBV30 and TRBJ2-1; D not resolved. CDR1 and CDR2 (germline): GTSNPN, SVGIG (reference sequence). V was trimmed by 0 bases and J by 10 bases, leaving 7 bases between them. There are 11 residues in the CDR3. CDR3 region: CAWSVQPEQFF. In DNA form, the CDR3 reads TGTGCCTGGAGTGTTCAGCCAGAGCAGTTCTTC. Combining the CDR3 with reference TRBV30 and TRBJ2-1 gives the whole variable domain SQTIHQWPATLVQPVGSPLSLECTVEGTSNPNLYWYRQAAGRGLQLLFYSVGIGQISSEVPQNLSASRPQDRQFILSSKKLLLSDSGFYLCAWSVQPEQFFGPGTRLTVL.

The rearrangement joins TRBV30 to TRBJ2-2; no firm D call. This CDR3 spans 14 amino acids. Deletions cut 0 bases from V and 7 bases from J, with 12 bases between. From germline, CDR1 is GTSNPN and CDR2 SVGIG (reference sequence). The CDR3: CAWSVGRGGGELFF. The DNA of the CDR3 is TGTGCCTGGAGTGTAGGGCGAGGTGGCGGGGAGCTGTTTTTT.

V and J are TRBV19 and TRBJ2-6; TRBD2 might be the D (5 bases). With 3 bases removed from V and 4 bases from J, the gap between germline ends came to 16 bases. The germline CDR1 and CDR2 sequences are LNHDA and SQIVND (reference sequence). This CDR3 has 17 residues. CDR3 DNA sequence: TGTGCCAGTAGTATCTCAGCGGTTGCAGTGGGGGCCAACGTCCTGACTTTC. Its protein is CASSISAVAVGANVLTF.

V gene TRBV14 combines with J gene TRBJ1-5; no clear D gene. The CDR3 runs 15 residues. From germline, CDR1 is SGHDN and CDR2 FVKESK. Trimming stripped 6 bases from V and 1 base from J, with 13 bases between. The chain's CDR3 is CASSPTYGSNQPQHF. CDR3 in DNA: TGTGCCAGCAGTCCAACCTATGGGAGCAATCAGCCCCAGCATTTT.

The rearrangement uses TRBV4-1 and TRBJ1-1; maybe TRBD1 (6 bases). CDR3 length: 15 residues. Germline V gene sequence: CDR1 MGHRA, CDR2 YSYEKL. Trimming shortened V by 1 base and J by 0 bases, and 9 bases separated the two germline ends. Here the CDR3 DNA reads TGCGCCAGCAGCCAAGTAGGGGGGATGAACACTGAAGCTTTCTTT. Protein sequence: CASSQVGGMNTEAFF.